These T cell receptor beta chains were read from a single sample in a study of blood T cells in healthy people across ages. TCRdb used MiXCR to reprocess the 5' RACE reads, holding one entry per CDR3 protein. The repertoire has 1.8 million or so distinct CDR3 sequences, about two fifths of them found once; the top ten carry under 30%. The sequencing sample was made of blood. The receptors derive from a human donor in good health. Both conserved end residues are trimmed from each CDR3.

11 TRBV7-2 ASSQTRANGYT
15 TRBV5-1 ASSLVTGAFMNTEAF
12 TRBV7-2 ASSLPQGGWGYT
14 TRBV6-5 ASRRTEGTGEDEQY
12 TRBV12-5 ASGLSTTRTEAF
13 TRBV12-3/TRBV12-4 ASSFLTGVGYGYT
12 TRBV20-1 SAVDRTENYGYT
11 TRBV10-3 AISDQGGETQY
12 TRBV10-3 AISESIGGYGYT
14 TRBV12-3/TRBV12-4 ASTLRAGAAGYGYT
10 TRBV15 ATCITSGELF
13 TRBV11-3 ANSSNRRVYNEQF
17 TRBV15 ATSSPAGTSMVAYNEQF
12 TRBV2 ASNTQTTYNEQF
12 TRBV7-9 ASSSTGSKGGYT
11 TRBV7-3 ASSSLGYTEQF
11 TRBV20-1 SAGEGQSYEQY
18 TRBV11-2 ASSLDHPGLRQGLRTEAF
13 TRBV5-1 ASSLAGTRGDEQY
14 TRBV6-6 ASSGRTGATPYEQY
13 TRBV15 ATSRERDGYSPLH
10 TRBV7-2 ASSYAMETQY
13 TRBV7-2 ASSLEGLPQETQY
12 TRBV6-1 ASREPGMNTEAF
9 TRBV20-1 SSASTDTQY
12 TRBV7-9 ASSSDESSYEQY
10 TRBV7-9 ASSPIRTKLF
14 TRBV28 ASSLFVGDRGSGYT
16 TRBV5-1 ASSPRPPTTDETYEQY
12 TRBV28 ASSSQGTREKLF
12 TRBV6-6 ATCPRGGRQPQH
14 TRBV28 ASSLLGLAGNYEQY
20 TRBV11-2 ASSLMSGPAEAFFGQSYGYT
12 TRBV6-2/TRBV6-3 ASRSGGAWDEQF
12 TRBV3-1 ASSGSDRGGGYT
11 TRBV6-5 ASSYRAAYEQY
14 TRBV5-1 ASSPDGGQGVKKLF
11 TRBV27 ASSSEGPETQY
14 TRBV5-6 ASSLDLGHLNTEAF
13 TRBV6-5 ASSYSMEFCWGYT
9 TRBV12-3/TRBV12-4 ASAVEETQY
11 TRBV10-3 AISDEGWNIQY
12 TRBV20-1 SARSLDRAYEQY
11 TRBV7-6 ATYDRGRYGYT
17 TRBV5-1 ASSLAVTSGGRSVYEQF
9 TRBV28 ATARQNRAF
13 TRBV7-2 ASSLPTGRAYEQY
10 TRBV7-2 ASSLILREQY
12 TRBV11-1 ASRKTGNTDTQY
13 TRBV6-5 ASRPGLATSRTQY
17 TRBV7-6 ASSSHYGSGGAVAETQY
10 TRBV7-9 ASSFSQETQY
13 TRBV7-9 ASSSTRAYYTEAF